These 32 T cell receptor beta chains were all obtained from the same sample, sequenced in a study of cytomegalovirus exposure and HLA in healthy donors. The PCR contained 60 Vbeta and 13 Jbeta primers. Here immunoSEQ multiplex PCR was the method, and the copy in TCRdb shows in-frame clones only, minus some. Among around 130,000 clones listed, about 69% were seen once. Sequenced material: PBMCs. These receptors all come from a young man in good health and CMV-seronegative.

The chain joins TRBV30 to TRBJ1-2, with 10 positions matching TRBD1. The CDR3 has 15 amino acids. Trimming removed 5 bases from V and 2 bases from J; junction bases left unmatched: 8. Germline CDR1 and CDR2: GTSNPN and SVGIG (reference sequence). The CDR3 is CAWDRGRISNYGYTF. CDR3 bases: TGTGCCTGGGACAGGGGGCGCATTTCAAACTATGGCTACACCTTC.

The gene calls are TRBV11-2 and TRBJ1-1; D not certain. The CDR3 loop spans 16 amino acids. Germline V gene lookup returns CDR1 SGHAT and CDR2 FQNNGV. V was shortened by 0 bases and J by 0 bases, with 11 bases between the two germline ends. The CDR3 reads CASSLDHTEMNTEAFF. The CDR3 nucleotides read TGTGCCAGCAGCTTAGACCATACTGAGATGAACACTGAAGCTTTCTTT.

This sequence joins TRBV5-1 and TRBJ2-2; 10 bases match TRBD2. There are 15 residues in the CDR3. The germline V gene has CDR1 SGHRS and CDR2 YFSETQ. Trimming cost V 4 bases and J 5 bases; bases outside gene matches: 5. CDR3 sequence (DNA): TGCGCCAGCAGCCATAAGCGGGAGGGAACCGGGGAGCTGTTTTTT. Its protein product is CASSHKREGTGELFF.

CDR3 region: CASSQDYRVEYGYTF. CDR3 in DNA: TGCGCCAGCAGCCAAGATTACAGGGTGGAGTATGGCTACACCTTC. This chain uses TRBV4-3 with TRBJ1-2, with D possibly being TRBD1 (6 bases). Germline V gene sequence: CDR1 LGHNA, CDR2 YSLEER. V lost 0 bases and J 5 bases, leaving 13 bases between the germline ends. There are 15 residues in the CDR3.

The gene calls are TRBV6-6 and TRBJ1-1; D is perhaps TRBD1 (5 bases). Trimming cost V 2 bases and J 3 bases, with 16 bases left between them. Germline CDR1 is MNHNY and CDR2 is SVGAGI (reference sequence). The CDR3 is made up of 16 amino acids. The CDR3, as DNA: TGTGCCAGCAGTTACCGCGCGGCAGGGATGTACACTGAAGCTTTCTTT. Translating it yields CASSYRAAGMYTEAFF.

V usage is TRBV5-1 and J usage is TRBJ2-7; no clear D. Trimming took off 0 bases at V and 2 bases at J, with 6 bases between the two ends. This CDR3 is 13 amino acids long. CDR1 and CDR2 from the germline V gene are SGHRS and YFSETQ. In DNA form, the CDR3 reads TGCGCCAGCAGCTTGGTTACAGCCTACGAGCAGTACTTC. Encoded protein: CASSLVTAYEQYF.

The gene calls are TRBV6-1 and TRBJ2-7; 7 bases are a match to TRBD2. CDR3 length equals 15 residues. Trimming removed 3 bases from V and 6 bases from J; junction bases left unmatched: 11. Germline V gene lookup returns CDR1 MNHNS and CDR2 SASEGT. CDR3 DNA sequence: TGTGCCAGCAGTGACGGACTAGGGGTGCTACGCGAGCAGTACTTC. This encodes CASSDGLGVLREQYF.

This chain connects TRBV4-2 to TRBJ2-3; D is possibly TRBD1 (5 bases). From germline, CDR1 is LGHNA and CDR2 YNFKEQ. V lost 3 bases to trimming and J lost 4 bases, with 14 bases between them. There are 15 residues in the CDR3. In nucleotides, the CDR3 is TGTGCCAGCAGCCACGGGCAGGGTATCGCAGATACGCAGTATTTT. Its protein is CASSHGQGIADTQYF.

The chain has TRBV28 and TRBJ2-3, with 11 bases identical to TRBD2. Per the germline V gene, CDR1 is MDHEN and CDR2 is SYDVKM. Trimming cost V 10 bases and J 3 bases; bases outside gene matches: 6. The CDR3 extends over 14 amino acids. The DNA of the CDR3 is TGTGCCACCGACGGGACTAGCGGAACAGATACGCAGTATTTT. It is translated as CATDGTSGTDTQYF.

The chain links TRBV30 to TRBJ1-1; D is uncertain. The V end lost 2 bases, the J end lost 6 bases, and 13 bases lay between the germline ends. Germline CDR1 is GTSNPN and CDR2 is SVGIG (reference sequence). The CDR3 length is 13 residues. CDR3 bases: TGTGCCTGGAGTCGAGGGCTTGTCGCTGAAGCTTTCTTT. Its protein is CAWSRGLVAEAFF.

V and J are TRBV6-1 and TRBJ2-5; 9 bases align to TRBD1. V lost 4 bases and J lost 5; bases outside the gene matches: 11. Germline V gives CDR1 MNHNS, CDR2 SASEGT. This CDR3 has 16 residues. The CDR3 region has the DNA TGTGCCAGCAGTGTAGGGACAGGGAGTTTTTCGGAGACCCAGTACTTC. Translating it yields CASSVGTGSFSETQYF.

This clone is a singleton in its sample. The V and J genes are TRBV19 and TRBJ1-3, with TRBD1 matching over 7 bases. The CDR3 is made up of 13 amino acids. The V gene end was trimmed by 8 bases and the J gene end by 0 bases; junction bases not matched to a gene: 1. Germline-derived CDR1 and CDR2 are LNHDA and SQIVND (reference sequence). The CDR3 DNA sequence: TGTGCCAGTGGGGACAGCTCTGGAAACACCATATATTTT. Translation gives CASGDSSGNTIYF.

The rearrangement uses TRBV4-1 and TRBJ2-2; D uncertain. Germline assignment: CDR1 MGHRA and CDR2 YSYEKL. The V gene lost 0 bases and the J gene lost 6 bases, with 8 bases spanning the gap. The CDR3 consists of 14 residues. The CDR3, as DNA: TGCGCCAGCAGCCAAGATCTAATCTCCGGGGAGCTGTTTTTT. Translating it yields CASSQDLISGELFF.

The gene calls are TRBV2 and TRBJ2-3; 12 bases line up with TRBD2. The CDR3 has 16 residues. Germline V lookup: CDR1 SNHLY, CDR2 FYNNEI. Germline trimming cut 3 bases from V and 7 bases from J; bases unmatched to any gene: 8. CDR3 amino acids: CASSEAASGGAHTQYF. The CDR3 region has the DNA TGTGCCAGCAGTGAGGCGGCTAGCGGGGGGGCCCATACGCAGTATTTT. Together with reference TRBV2 and TRBJ2-3, the CDR3 gives the full variable domain: EPEVTQTPSHQVTQMGQEVILRCVPISNHLYFYWYRQILGQKVEFLVSFYNNEISEKSEIFDDQFSVERPDGSNFTLKIRSTKLEDSAMYFCASSEAASGGAHTQYFGPGTRLTVL.

This chain joins TRBV30 and TRBJ1-1; TRBD1 matches 9 bases. Germline V gives CDR1 GTSNPN, CDR2 SVGIG (reference sequence). Trimming took 7 bases from V and 0 from J; bases not matched to a gene: 6. The CDR3 runs 14 residues. CDR3 in amino acids: CAFGTGFLNTEAFF. In DNA, the CDR3 is TGTGCCTTCGGGACAGGGTTTTTGAACACTGAAGCTTTCTTT.

This clone was counted a few times. The V and J genes are TRBV5-6 and TRBJ1-4, with D unclear. V lost 6 bases, J lost 12 bases, and 15 bases lay in between. CDR3 length: 12 amino acids. The V gene's germline CDR1 is SGHDT and CDR2 YYEEEE. The CDR3 nucleotides read TGTGCCAGCACCGCACTCAGTGGAGAACTGTTTTTT. Encoded protein: CASTALSGELFF.

The J gene is TRBJ2-1, the V gene TRBV5-1; tentative D call: TRBD2 (6 bases). This CDR3 has 16 residues. Deletions cut 2 bases from V and 0 bases from J, with 12 bases between. CDR1 SGHRS and CDR2 YFSETQ come from the germline V gene. For the CDR3, the DNA is TGCGCCAGCAGCTTCGGGACTTCCTCCTCCTACAATGAGCAGTTCTTC. It yields the protein CASSFGTSSSYNEQFF.

The V gene is TRBV19, the J gene TRBJ2-7; no clear D gene. The CDR3 loop spans 13 amino acids. Trimming stripped 1 base from V and 2 bases from J, with 6 bases between. The germline gives CDR1 LNHDA, CDR2 SQIVND (reference sequence). Written as DNA, the CDR3 is TGTGCCAGTAGTATAGTTTTCGCCTACGAGCAGTACTTC. This translates into CASSIVFAYEQYF.

V gene TRBV29-1 combines with J gene TRBJ1-2, with D maybe TRBD1 (6 bases). Trimming removed 2 bases at V and 0 bases at J, with 7 bases between. Germline V gives CDR1 SQVTM, CDR2 ANQGSEA. This CDR3 is built from 13 residues. In DNA, the CDR3 is TGCAGCGTTGAACGGACAGCTAACTATGGCTACACCTTC. Translation gives CSVERTANYGYTF.

This clone came up once. The chain is built from TRBV19 and TRBJ2-7; D is possibly TRBD2 (6 bases). Trimming stripped 7 bases from V and 2 bases from J, with 18 bases between. This CDR3 has 15 amino acids. Germline assignment: CDR1 LNHDA and CDR2 SQIVND (reference sequence). CDR3 bases: TGTGCCAGTAAGAGGACCGTGGCGGGGACCTACGAGCAGTACTTC. It is translated as CASKRTVAGTYEQYF.

This clone turned up a few times. The chain is built from TRBV27 and TRBJ2-7; 7 nucleotides line up with TRBD1. The germline gives CDR1 MNHEY, CDR2 SMNVEV (reference sequence). The CDR3 extends over 14 amino acids. The V segment lost 3 bases and the J segment 3 bases; nucleotides outside the gene matches: 5. Here the CDR3 reads CASSLTGIIYEQYF. The DNA for the CDR3 is TGTGCCAGCAGTTTGACAGGGATTATCTACGAGCAGTACTTC.

The rearrangement links TRBV4-1 to TRBJ2-6; TRBD1 might be the D (6 bases). The CDR3 is 15 amino acids. Germline values: CDR1 MGHRA, CDR2 YSYEKL. V lost 4 bases and J 4 bases, leaving 11 bases between the germline ends. The CDR3 loop is CASSLDRYGANVLTF. Written as DNA, the CDR3 is TGCGCCAGCAGCCTTGACAGGTACGGGGCCAACGTCCTGACTTTC.

The rearrangement links TRBV10-3 to TRBJ1-1, with D unclear. The CDR3 is made up of 14 amino acids. In germline, CDR1 is ENHRY, CDR2 SYGVKD. Deletions cut 0 bases from V and 10 bases from J, with 15 bases between. This CDR3 is CAISESTMSRVAFF. CDR3 in DNA: TGTGCCATCAGTGAGTCGACGATGTCCCGGGTAGCTTTCTTT.

This chain joins TRBV6-5 and TRBJ2-7; TRBD1 matches 11 bases. Germline loops: CDR1 MNHEY, CDR2 SVGAGI. The CDR3 loop spans 14 amino acids. The ends lost 8 bases at V and 6 bases at J; junction bases unmatched: 9. CDR3 region: CASGLPGQGVEQYF. CDR3 coding DNA: TGTGCCAGCGGCCTCCCGGGACAGGGGGTCGAGCAGTACTTC.

The chain links TRBV19 to TRBJ2-5; TRBD1 is a possible D gene (8 bases). Deletions cut 5 bases from V and 7 bases from J, with 17 bases between. CDR1 is LNHDA, CDR2 SQIVND, per germline (reference sequence). The CDR3 has 14 residues. The CDR3 sequence is CASSEQGGSGTQYF. Written as DNA, the CDR3 is TGTGCCAGTAGTGAACAGGGGGGGTCGGGGACCCAGTACTTC.

This clone was seen a few times. V usage is TRBV4-1 and J usage is TRBJ1-3, with 8 bases aligning to TRBD1. This CDR3 is 15 amino acids long. Germline-derived CDR1 and CDR2 are MGHRA and YSYEKL. The junction had 5 bases not matched to a gene; V was cut back by 3 bases and J by 4 bases. The CDR3 spells CASSHGTGRGNTIYF. In DNA form, the CDR3 reads TGCGCCAGCAGCCACGGGACAGGCCGAGGAAACACCATATATTTT.

This CDR3 reads CASSLSGTLGGKTQYF. The CDR3 nucleotides read TGTGCCAGCAGCTTATCCGGGACTCTCGGGGGGAAGACCCAGTACTTC. The V gene is TRBV7-9, the J gene TRBJ2-5, with 7 bases identical to TRBD2. This CDR3 region has 16 residues. Germline V gives CDR1 SEHNR, CDR2 FQNEAQ (reference sequence). The trim removed 2 bases at V and 6 bases at J, leaving 12 bases unmatched.

This chain joins TRBV19 and TRBJ2-5, with TRBD2 matching 13 bases. Germline lookup yields CDR1 LNHDA and CDR2 SQIVND (reference sequence). This CDR3 region has 14 residues. With 8 bases clipped from V and 4 bases from J, the junction kept 4 bases outside the gene matches. The CDR3 coding sequence is TGTGCCAGTGGGACTAGCGGGATACGAGAGACCCAGTACTTC. It codes for CASGTSGIRETQYF.

J is TRBJ1-2 and V is TRBV7-2; D is uncertain. This CDR3 is 12 amino acids long. Looked up from germline, CDR1 is SGHTA and CDR2 is FQGNSA. The germline V and J ends were trimmed by 2 bases and 2 bases, with 3 bases remaining between them. In DNA form, the CDR3 reads TGTGCCAGCAGCTTACAGAACTATGGCTACACCTTC. This sequence encodes CASSLQNYGYTF.

This chain uses TRBV13 with TRBJ2-2, with D tentatively TRBD2 (6 bases). This CDR3 is built from 15 residues. Germline values: CDR1 PRHDT, CDR2 FYEKMQ (reference sequence). The V gene lost 3 bases and the J gene lost 1 base, with 9 bases spanning the gap. For the CDR3, the DNA is TGTGCCAGCAGCTTCCCGGGACTGAACACCGGGGAGCTGTTTTTT. Translated, it gives CASSFPGLNTGELFF.

CDR3 sequence: CASSFGADNQPQHF. DNA for the CDR3: TGTGCCAGCAGTTTTGGGGCAGACAATCAGCCCCAGCATTTT. The chain joins TRBV28 to TRBJ1-5; possibly TRBD1 for D (5 bases). Trimming pared 3 bases from V and 3 bases from J, leaving 9 bases between. This CDR3 is 14 amino acids long. Germline V CDR1 and CDR2: MDHEN, SYDVKM. The full variable domain, its missing parts supplied by reference TRBV28 and TRBJ1-5, is DVKVTQSSRYLVKRTGEKVFLECVQDMDHENMFWYRQDPGLGLRLIYFSYDVKMKEKGDIPEGYSVSREKKERFSLILESASTNQTSMYLCASSFGADNQPQHFGDGTRLSIL.

This clone appeared a few times. The chain carries TRBV7-2 and TRBJ2-7, with D maybe TRBD1 (5 bases). The germline V gene has CDR1 SGHTA and CDR2 FQGNSA. Trimming left V 3 bases short and J 4 bases short, with 10 bases between. The CDR3 consists of 13 residues. The DNA of the CDR3 is TGTGCCAGCAGCTTCGACAGACTTTACGAGCAGTACTTC. This gives the protein CASSFDRLYEQYF. Looking up the rest from reference TRBV7-2 and TRBJ2-7 gives the full variable domain: GAGVSQSPSNKVTEKGKDVELRCDPISGHTALYWYRQSLGQGLEFLIYFQGNSAPDKSGLPSDRFSAERTGGSVSTLTIQRTQQEDSAVYLCASSFDRLYEQYFGPGTRLTVT.